The 4 T cell receptor beta chains presented below share a single source sample, sequenced in a study of cytomegalovirus exposure and HLA in healthy donors. Primers included in the PCR were 60 Vbeta and 13 Jbeta primers. TCRdb keeps only in-frame clones here, not all; method: immunoSEQ multiplex PCR. The table has 180,000 or so clones, around 74% seen once. The sequencing sample was made of PBMCs. Every receptor here comes from a male donor in good health and CMV-seronegative.

This clone appeared a single time. The DNA of the CDR3 is TGTGCCATTAGGGGTGCCGGGAGAAGGGACAATGAGCAGTTCTTC. Protein sequence: CAIRGAGRRDNEQFF. The J gene is TRBJ2-1, the V gene TRBV10-3; possibly TRBD2 for D (6 bases). This CDR3 contains 15 residues. The germline V gene has CDR1 ENHRY and CDR2 SYGVKD. The ends were cut back, 9 bases at V and 5 bases at J, with 20 bases in the middle.

This clone was picked up a small number of times. The J gene is TRBJ1-4, the V gene TRBV19, with D unclear. Trimming pared 4 bases from V and 1 base from J, leaving 7 bases between. The CDR3 totals 14 residues. Germline V lookup: CDR1 LNHDA, CDR2 SQIVND (reference sequence). This CDR3 is CASSRAGTNEKLFF. CDR3 in DNA: TGTGCCAGTAGTAGGGCAGGAACTAATGAAAAACTGTTTTTT. The full variable domain, rest sourced from reference TRBV19 and TRBJ1-4, is DGGITQSPKYLFRKEGQNVTLSCEQNLNHDAMYWYRQDPGQGLRLIYYSQIVNDFQKGDIAEGYSVSREKKESFPLTVTSAQKNPTAFYLCASSRAGTNEKLFFGSGTQLSVL.

V and J are TRBV30 and TRBJ1-3; TRBD1 is a possible D gene (6 bases). The length of the CDR3 is 16 residues. Germline values: CDR1 GTSNPN, CDR2 SVGIG (reference sequence). The V end lost 0 bases, the J end lost 4 bases, and 16 bases lay between the germline ends. The CDR3 DNA sequence: TGTGCCTGGAGTGTACAGGGTCGGATCGGAGGAAACACCATATATTTT. Translated: CAWSVQGRIGGNTIYF.

This clone appeared once. This chain uses TRBV30 with TRBJ2-3, with D possibly being TRBD2 (6 bases). The CDR3 is 14 amino acids. Trimming stripped 2 bases from V and 0 bases from J, with 9 bases between. The germline V gene has CDR1 GTSNPN and CDR2 SVGIG (reference sequence). The CDR3 protein is CAWSSSASTDTQYF. The CDR3 coding sequence is TGTGCCTGGAGTTCTAGCGCTAGCACAGATACGCAGTATTTT.